Below, 24 T cell receptor beta chains from the same sample are listed, as sequenced in a study of T-cell reconstitution after alpha-beta-depleted transplantation in children. Unique molecular identifiers tagged the TCRbeta library. TCRdb reanalysed the PCR reads using MiXCR and keeps one entry per CDR3 protein. The sample carries 600,000 to 700,000 distinct CDR3 sequences, 15% to 20% recorded once. This sample comprised PBMCs from the stem cell graft donor, obtained from the stem cell graft. These receptors were taken from a human donor who donated a stem cell graft to a child with acute myeloid leukemia.

As to this clonotype: This could be a read error, since a much larger clone is one nucleotide away. This chain joins TRBV20-1 and TRBJ2-3; no definite D call. This CDR3 spans 15 amino acids. Germline V CDR1 and CDR2: DFQATT, SNEGSKA (reference sequence). The CDR3 sequence: CSAKLLGGRSDAQYF. DNA for the CDR3: TGCAGTGCTAAATTGCTGGGCGGAAGGTCAGATGCGCAGTATTTT.

This clonotype has at least ten counts. J is TRBJ1-4 and V is TRBV15, with D hard to call. V was trimmed by 1 base and J by 3 bases, leaving 9 bases between them. CDR3 size: 15 residues. The germline V gene encodes CDR1 LNHNV and CDR2 YYDKDF (reference sequence). The CDR3 sequence is CATSRGTQANEKLFF. CDR3 sequence (DNA): TGTGCCACCAGCAGAGGGACGCAGGCTAATGAAAAACTGTTTTTT.

This chain uses TRBV11-3 with TRBJ1-1; maybe TRBD1 (5 bases). Trimming left V 2 bases short and J 10 bases short, with 17 bases between. Germline CDR1 SGHNT, CDR2 YENEEA. The CDR3 runs to 14 residues. The CDR3 loop is CASSLNRDPMRAFF. CDR3 bases: TGTGCCAGCAGCTTAAACCGGGACCCTATGAGAGCTTTCTTT.

This clonotype was counted at least ten times. The chain links TRBV29-1 to TRBJ2-1, with D unresolved. The CDR3 is made up of 15 amino acids. V was clipped by 6 bases and J by 6 bases, with 21 bases between them. From germline, CDR1 is SQVTM and CDR2 ANQGSEA. CDR3: CSVSLAGLATNEQFF. CDR3 coding DNA: TGCAGCGTGTCATTGGCCGGATTGGCTACCAATGAGCAGTTCTTC.

This clonotype was counted at least ten times. The rearrangement uses TRBV15 and TRBJ2-3; D ambiguous. In germline, CDR1 is LNHNV, CDR2 YYDKDF (reference sequence). The CDR3 loop spans 12 amino acids. Trimming cost V 3 bases and J 2 bases, with 3 bases left between them. In DNA, the CDR3 is TGTGCCACCAGCAGGCTCACAGATACGCAGTATTTT. It encodes CATSRLTDTQYF. The entire variable domain, with the rest obtained from reference TRBV15 and TRBJ2-3, is as follows: DAMVIQNPRYQVTQFGKPVTLSCSQTLNHNVMYWYQQKSSQAPKLLFHYYDKDFNNEADTPDNFQSRRPNTSFCFLDIRSPGLGDTAMYLCATSRLTDTQYFGPGTRLTVL.

The chain combines TRBV5-4 with TRBJ2-3, with 16 bases lining up with TRBD2. The length of the CDR3 is 17 residues. The V segment lost 4 bases and the J segment 4 bases; nucleotides outside the gene matches: 6. Germline assignment: CDR1 SGHNT and CDR2 YYREEE (reference sequence). CDR3 region: CASSGGLAGGLADTQYF. CDR3 coding DNA: TGTGCCAGCAGCGGGGGACTAGCGGGGGGGCTCGCAGATACGCAGTATTTT.

This clonotype was observed many times. The chain employs TRBV28 and TRBJ2-1; no definite D call. The CDR3 contains 12 residues. From germline, CDR1 is MDHEN and CDR2 SYDVKM. Deletions cut 6 bases from V and 4 bases from J, with 7 bases between. CDR3 nucleotides: TGTGCCAGCAGCCCGGTTTACAATGAGCAGTTCTTC. This gives the protein CASSPVYNEQFF.

This chain joins TRBV11-2 and TRBJ1-2; unclear D gene. Per the germline V gene, CDR1 is SGHAT and CDR2 is FQNNGV. CDR3 length equals 18 residues. V lost 6 bases and J 4 bases, leaving 27 bases between the germline ends. The CDR3 spells CASRSRTLRKSFLYGYTF. For the CDR3, the DNA is TGTGCCAGCAGATCGAGGACCCTCCGAAAATCTTTTCTCTATGGCTACACCTTC.

Only a few counts were recorded for this clonotype. This chain links TRBV7-9 with TRBJ2-3; 7 bases agree with TRBD2. From germline, CDR1 is SEHNR and CDR2 FQNEAQ (reference sequence). After removal of 4 bases from V and 5 bases from J, the junction contained 18 bases not matched to a gene. This CDR3 contains 18 residues. This chain's CDR3 is CASSWIRGGRSRGDTQYF. The CDR3 DNA sequence: TGTGCCAGCAGCTGGATTCGCGGGGGACGTTCAAGGGGAGATACGCAGTATTTT.

This clonotype has a count of ten or more. The rearrangement links TRBV24-1 to TRBJ2-1, with 9 bases identical to TRBD2. The V and J ends lost 3 bases and 5 bases, in that order; junction bases with no gene match: 13. The CDR3 has 18 amino acids. The germline V gene has CDR1 KGHDR and CDR2 SFDVKD. The CDR3 sequence: CATSDAGKRGALHNEQFF. CDR3 in DNA: TGTGCCACCAGTGATGCCGGGAAGCGGGGGGCCTTACACAATGAGCAGTTCTTC.

The CDR3 loop is CAWKLADRQGSEAFF. CDR3 sequence (DNA): TGTGCCTGGAAGTTGGCTGACCGCCAGGGGTCTGAAGCTTTCTTT. This chain connects TRBV30 to TRBJ1-1; maybe TRBD1 (6 bases). The CDR3 totals 15 residues. Germline assignment: CDR1 GTSNPN and CDR2 SVGIG (reference sequence). V was cut by 4 bases and J by 6 bases, with 21 bases left in between.

This chain uses TRBV4-1 with TRBJ1-2; D is perhaps TRBD1 (5 bases). Germline V gene lookup returns CDR1 MGHRA and CDR2 YSYEKL. V was cut by 5 bases and J by 7 bases, with 17 bases left in between. The CDR3 totals 14 residues. CDR3 coding DNA: TGCGCCAGCAGCGATGAAGGCAGGGCGGTTGGCTACACCTTC. It is translated as CASSDEGRAVGYTF.

This clonotype was detected ten times or more. The chain recombines TRBV11-1 with TRBJ2-7; unclear D gene. CDR1 is SGHAT and CDR2 is FQDESV in the germline V gene (reference sequence). The CDR3 totals 11 residues. Trimming pared 5 bases from V and 3 bases from J, leaving 5 bases between. CDR3 protein: CASSNNYEQYF. In nucleotides, the CDR3 is TGTGCCAGCAGCAACAACTACGAGCAGTACTTC.

The chain links TRBV7-9 to TRBJ1-3, with D unclear. The CDR3 loop spans 15 amino acids. The V gene lost 2 bases and the J gene lost 3 bases, with 11 bases spanning the gap. Germline-derived CDR1 and CDR2 are SEHNR and FQNEAQ (reference sequence). Here the CDR3 DNA reads TGTGCCAGCAGCTTATTTTCGGGCTTTGGAAACACCATATATTTT. Residues: CASSLFSGFGNTIYF. Full variable domain (rest looked up from reference TRBV7-9 and TRBJ1-3): DTGVSQNPRHKITKRGQNVTFRCDPISEHNRLYWYRQTLGQGPEFLTYFQNEAQLEKSRLLSDRFSAERPKGSFSTLEIQRTEQGDSAMYLCASSLFSGFGNTIYFGEGSWLTVV.

This clonotype was seen many times. This sequence joins TRBV27 and TRBJ2-3; D call uncertain. V was cut by 6 bases and J by 0 bases, with 10 bases left in between. This CDR3 comprises 14 residues. Germline loops: CDR1 MNHEY, CDR2 SMNVEV (reference sequence). DNA for the CDR3: TGTGCCAGCAGAAATCTATATAGCACAGATACGCAGTATTTT. Its translation is CASRNLYSTDTQYF.

This clonotype was recorded at least ten times. The chain links TRBV12-3 or TRBV12-4 to TRBJ1-5; D is uncertain. CDR3 length equals 13 residues. V lost 4 bases and J lost 5, with 9 bases in between. CDR3 region: CASSSPPDQPQHF. In nucleotides, the CDR3 is TGTGCCAGCAGTTCCCCCCCGGATCAGCCCCAGCATTTT.

The V and J genes are TRBV11-1 and TRBJ2-3, with D unclear. Germline CDR1 is SGHAT and CDR2 is FQDESV (reference sequence). The length of the CDR3 is 15 residues. Trimming left V 2 bases short and J 0 bases short, with 9 bases between. This chain's CDR3 is CASSLTGISTDTQYF. The CDR3, as DNA: TGTGCCAGCAGCTTAACGGGCATTAGCACAGATACGCAGTATTTT.

V is TRBV4-3 and J is TRBJ2-7, with no clear D. CDR3 length equals 15 residues. Germline CDR1 is LGHNA and CDR2 is YSLEER. Deletions cut 0 bases from V and 3 bases from J, with 12 bases between. This chain's CDR3 is CASSQDRAPGYEQYF. DNA for the CDR3: TGCGCCAGCAGCCAAGATAGGGCTCCTGGCTACGAGCAGTACTTC.

Many counts were recorded for this clonotype. The J gene is TRBJ1-1, the V gene TRBV20-1; D gene ambiguous. V gave up 1 base and J gave up 4 bases, with 13 bases separating them. Looked up from germline, CDR1 is DFQATT and CDR2 is SNEGSKA (reference sequence). The CDR3 length is 14 residues. The CDR3 is CSARAGVHRTEAFF. The CDR3 DNA follows: TGCAGTGCTAGAGCCGGGGTTCATCGCACTGAAGCTTTCTTT.

This clonotype was counted many times. The rearrangement joins TRBV7-6 to TRBJ2-7; TRBD1 aligns across 8 bases. With 5 bases clipped from V and 1 base from J, the junction kept 7 bases outside the gene matches. Germline-derived CDR1 and CDR2 are SGHVS and FNYEAQ. The CDR3 sequence is 15 residues long. In DNA, the CDR3 is TGTGCCAGCAGCGTAGACAGGGGCGTTTCCTACGAGCAGTACTTC. It translates to CASSVDRGVSYEQYF.

The CDR3 reads CSARALRGPSTTGELFF. CDR3 nucleotides: TGCAGTGCTAGAGCCCTACGGGGACCATCTACCACCGGGGAGCTGTTTTTT. This chain links TRBV20-1 with TRBJ2-2; the D call may be TRBD1 or TRBD2 (5 bases each). V lost 1 base and J lost 4, with 19 bases in between. Germline lookup yields CDR1 DFQATT and CDR2 SNEGSKA (reference sequence). CDR3 length: 17 residues.

This clonotype was picked up a small number of times. J is TRBJ2-5 and V is TRBV27; TRBD1 might be the D (6 bases). Germline CDR1 reads MNHEY; CDR2 reads SMNVEV (reference sequence). CDR3 size: 16 residues. Trimming cost V 5 bases and J 4 bases, with 20 bases left between them. This CDR3 reads CASSPLQGGVGETQYF. For the CDR3, the DNA is TGTGCCAGCAGTCCTTTACAGGGTGGGGTAGGAGAGACCCAGTACTTC.

At least ten counts were recorded for this clonotype. CDR3: CASGRSQGRTEAFF. In nucleotides, the CDR3 is TGTGCCAGCGGCCGTTCCCAGGGGAGGACTGAAGCTTTCTTT. The chain is built from TRBV6-1 and TRBJ1-1; D possibly corresponds to TRBD1 (6 bases). V dropped 8 bases and J dropped 5 bases, with 18 bases sitting between them. CDR1 is MNHNS, CDR2 SASEGT, per germline. CDR3 length equals 14 residues.

This clonotype was seen a few times. The genes are TRBV13 and TRBJ1-2, with D unclear. The CDR3 is made up of 15 amino acids. Germline CDR1 is PRHDT and CDR2 is FYEKMQ (reference sequence). V was clipped by 4 bases and J by 2 bases, with 14 bases between them. CDR3 sequence reads: CASSSRTQGNYGYTF. The DNA of the CDR3 is TGTGCCAGCAGCTCACGGACCCAAGGGAACTATGGCTACACCTTC.